The clone carrying this T cell receptor beta chain has a handful of counts. Its specificity is unknown. The method was immunoSEQ multiplex PCR; TCRdb's version includes in-frame clones alone and lacks a portion of them. The profile shows 80,000 to 100,000 clones, roughly 87% of them singletons. The data stem from a study of cytomegalovirus exposure and HLA in healthy donors. Findings of the study overall: In vitro work confirmed that three CMV-associated chains recognize CMV antigens. Across donors, most TCRs were seen rarely, yet some public ones were widespread.

Trimming removed 4 bases from V and 6 bases from J, with 15 bases in between. Germline CDR1 reads ENHRY; CDR2 reads SYGVKD. This CDR3 contains 14 residues. Sample: PBMCs. The rearrangement links TRBV10-3 to TRBJ1-2; D is possibly TRBD1 (5 bases). The receptor was derived from a woman in her 30s in good health and CMV-seronegative. CDR3 amino acids: CAISGRGDDDGYTF. The CDR3 DNA follows: TGTGCCATCAGTGGTCGGGGGGACGACGATGGCTACACCTTC.